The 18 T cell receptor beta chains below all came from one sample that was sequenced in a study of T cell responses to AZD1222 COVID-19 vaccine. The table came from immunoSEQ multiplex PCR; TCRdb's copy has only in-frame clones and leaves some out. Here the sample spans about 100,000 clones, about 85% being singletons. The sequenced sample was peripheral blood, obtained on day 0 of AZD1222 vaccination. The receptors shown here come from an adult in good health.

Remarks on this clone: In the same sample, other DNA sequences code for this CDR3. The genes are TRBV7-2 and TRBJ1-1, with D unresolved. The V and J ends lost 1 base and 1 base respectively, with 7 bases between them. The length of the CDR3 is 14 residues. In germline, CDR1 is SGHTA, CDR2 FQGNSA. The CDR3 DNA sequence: TGTGCCAGCAGCTTAGACAGAAGGAACACTGAAGCTTTCTTT. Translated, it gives CASSLDRRNTEAFF.

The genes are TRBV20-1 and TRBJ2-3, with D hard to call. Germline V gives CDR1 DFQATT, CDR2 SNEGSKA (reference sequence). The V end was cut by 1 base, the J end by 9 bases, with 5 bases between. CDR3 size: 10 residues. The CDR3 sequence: CSARVGTQYF. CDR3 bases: TGCAGTGCTAGAGTCGGCACGCAGTATTTT.

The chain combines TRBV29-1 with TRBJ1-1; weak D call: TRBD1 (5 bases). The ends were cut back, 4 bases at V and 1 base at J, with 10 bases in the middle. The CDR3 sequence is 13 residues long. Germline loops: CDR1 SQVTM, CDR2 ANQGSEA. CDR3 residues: CSVGGGGNTEAFF. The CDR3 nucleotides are TGCAGCGTTGGAGGTGGGGGGAACACTGAAGCTTTCTTT.

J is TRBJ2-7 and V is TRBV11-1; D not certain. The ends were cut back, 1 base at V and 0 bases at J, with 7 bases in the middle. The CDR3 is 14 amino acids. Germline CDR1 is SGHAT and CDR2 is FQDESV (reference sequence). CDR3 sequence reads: CASSLDPNSYEQYF. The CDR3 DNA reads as TGTGCCAGCAGCTTAGACCCTAACTCCTACGAGCAGTACTTC.

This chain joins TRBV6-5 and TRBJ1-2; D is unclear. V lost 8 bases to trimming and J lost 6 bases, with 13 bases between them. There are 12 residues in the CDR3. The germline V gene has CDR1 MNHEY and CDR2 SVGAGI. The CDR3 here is CASAFRINGYTF. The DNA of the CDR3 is TGTGCCAGCGCATTCCGGATAAATGGCTACACCTTC.

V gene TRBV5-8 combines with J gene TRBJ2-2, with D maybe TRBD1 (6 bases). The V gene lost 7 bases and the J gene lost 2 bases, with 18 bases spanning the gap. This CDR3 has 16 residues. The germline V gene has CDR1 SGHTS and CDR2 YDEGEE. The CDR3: CASVSFDRFNTGELFF. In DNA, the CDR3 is TGTGCCAGCGTATCATTTGACAGGTTTAACACCGGGGAGCTGTTTTTT.

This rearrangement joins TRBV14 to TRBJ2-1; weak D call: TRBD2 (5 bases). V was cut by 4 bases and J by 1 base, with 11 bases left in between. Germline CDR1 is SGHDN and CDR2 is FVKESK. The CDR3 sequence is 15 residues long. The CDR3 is CASSPSIASYNEQFF. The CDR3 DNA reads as TGTGCCAGCAGCCCCAGCATAGCGTCCTACAATGAGCAGTTCTTC.

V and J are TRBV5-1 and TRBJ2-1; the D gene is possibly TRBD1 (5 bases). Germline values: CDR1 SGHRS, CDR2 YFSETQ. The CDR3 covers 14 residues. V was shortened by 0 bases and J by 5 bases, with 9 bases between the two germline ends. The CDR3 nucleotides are TGCGCCAGCAGCTTGGGTGGGGCTAACAATGAGCAGTTCTTC. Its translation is CASSLGGANNEQFF.

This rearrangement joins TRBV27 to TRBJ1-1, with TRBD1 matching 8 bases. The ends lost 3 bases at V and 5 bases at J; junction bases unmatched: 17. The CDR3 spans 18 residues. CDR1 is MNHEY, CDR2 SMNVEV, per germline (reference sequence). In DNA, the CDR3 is TGTGCCAGCAGTTTCATCCAAAAAAGACAGGGGAAGGGGACTGAAGCTTTCTTT. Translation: CASSFIQKRQGKGTEAFF.

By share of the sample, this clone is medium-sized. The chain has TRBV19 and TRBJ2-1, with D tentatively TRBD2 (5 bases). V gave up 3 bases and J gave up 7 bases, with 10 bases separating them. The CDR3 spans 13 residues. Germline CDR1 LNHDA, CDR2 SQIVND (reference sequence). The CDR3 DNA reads TGTGCCAGTAGTATTTCCGGGGTTAATGAGCAGTTCTTC. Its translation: CASSISGVNEQFF.

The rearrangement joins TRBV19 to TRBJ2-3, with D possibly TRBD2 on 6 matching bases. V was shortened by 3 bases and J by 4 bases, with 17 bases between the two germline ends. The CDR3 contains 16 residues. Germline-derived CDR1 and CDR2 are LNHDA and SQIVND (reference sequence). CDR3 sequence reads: CASSIRSRGVADTQYF. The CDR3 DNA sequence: TGTGCCAGTAGTATCCGCTCGCGGGGAGTGGCAGATACGCAGTATTTT.

The CDR3 loop reads CASRGQGGQPQHF. CDR3 nucleotides: TGTGCCAGCAGAGGACAGGGCGGTCAGCCCCAGCATTTT. The chain is built from TRBV27 and TRBJ1-5; TRBD1 matches 8 bases. Trimming took 6 bases from V and 6 from J; bases not matched to a gene: 4. From germline, CDR1 is MNHEY and CDR2 SMNVEV (reference sequence). CDR3 length: 13 residues.

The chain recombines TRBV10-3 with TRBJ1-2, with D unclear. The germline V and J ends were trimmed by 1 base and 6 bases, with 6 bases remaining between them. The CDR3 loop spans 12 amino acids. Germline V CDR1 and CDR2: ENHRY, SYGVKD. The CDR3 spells CAISELNHGYTF. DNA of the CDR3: TGTGCCATCAGTGAGTTGAACCATGGCTACACCTTC.

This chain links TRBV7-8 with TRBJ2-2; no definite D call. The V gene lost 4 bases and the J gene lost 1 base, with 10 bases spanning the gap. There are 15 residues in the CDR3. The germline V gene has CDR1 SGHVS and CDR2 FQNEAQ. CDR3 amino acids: CASSSSGRNTGELFF. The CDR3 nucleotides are TGTGCCAGCAGCTCGTCCGGAAGGAACACCGGGGAGCTGTTTTTT.

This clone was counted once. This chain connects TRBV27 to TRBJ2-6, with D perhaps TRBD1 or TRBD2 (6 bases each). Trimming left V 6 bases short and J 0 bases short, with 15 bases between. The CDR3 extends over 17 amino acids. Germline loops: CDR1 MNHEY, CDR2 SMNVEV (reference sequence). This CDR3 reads CASSLIGGGSGANVLTF. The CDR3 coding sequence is TGTGCCAGCAGCCTTATAGGAGGGGGCTCTGGGGCCAACGTCCTGACTTTC.

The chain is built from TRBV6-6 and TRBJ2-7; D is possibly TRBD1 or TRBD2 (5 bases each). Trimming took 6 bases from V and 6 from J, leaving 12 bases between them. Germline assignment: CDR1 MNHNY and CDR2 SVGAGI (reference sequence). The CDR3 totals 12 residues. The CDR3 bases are TGTGCCAGCAGCCGAGGGGAAGGCGAGCAGTACGTC. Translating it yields CASSRGEGEQYV.

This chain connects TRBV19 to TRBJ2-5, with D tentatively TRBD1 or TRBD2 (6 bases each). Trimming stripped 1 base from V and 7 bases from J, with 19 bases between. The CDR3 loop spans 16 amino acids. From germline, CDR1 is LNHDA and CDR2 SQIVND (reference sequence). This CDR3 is CASSIAPRLGGGTQYF. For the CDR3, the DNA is TGTGCCAGTAGTATAGCACCGAGACTAGGAGGGGGGACCCAGTACTTC.

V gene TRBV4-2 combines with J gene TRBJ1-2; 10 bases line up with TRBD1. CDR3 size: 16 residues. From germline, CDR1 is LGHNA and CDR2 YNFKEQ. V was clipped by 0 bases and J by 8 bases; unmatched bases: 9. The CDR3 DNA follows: TGTGCCAGCAGCCAAGATGCGACAGGGGGCAATCGAGGCTACACCTTC. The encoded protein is CASSQDATGGNRGYTF.